This T cell receptor (beta chain) was observed in a study of read filtering for tumor transcriptome and immune sequencing. Study-level information: RNA-seq yielded only roughly 75 to 1273 TCR reads, IR-seq about 3.5 to 10.27 million.

The length of the CDR3 is 14 residues. The germline gives CDR1 LGHDT, CDR2 YNNKEL (reference sequence). Trimming left V 6 bases short and J 4 bases short, with 15 bases between. From 300 to 400 ng of RNA, a library with molecular barcoded alpha/delta and beta/gamma adaptors was made. MiXCR, applied by TCRdb to the reads, yields one record per CDR3 protein. The data hold about 38,000 distinct CDR3 sequences, with roughly an eighth observed a single time. Sequencing was done on a sample of a population of CD138-negative cells sorted from bone marrow. The receptor was isolated from a donor at least 40 years old with multiple myeloma. This chain uses TRBV3-1 with TRBJ1-1; possible D gene TRBD1, 5 bases. The CDR3 loop is CASRGTPMGTEAFF. For the CDR3, the DNA is TGTGCCAGCAGGGGGACTCCCATGGGCACTGAAGCTTTCTTT.